This T cell receptor beta chain derives from a study of T cells in Graves' hyperthyroidism and ophthalmopathy. TCR beta CDR3 region amplification was performed from RNA transcripts. First-round RT-PCR of the TCR CDR3 relied on the HTBI primer set. TCRdb itself ran the multiplex PCR reads through MiXCR, one entry per CDR3 protein. This sample has 500,000 to 750,000 distinct CDR3 sequences; 11% to 15% occur once, and the top ten carry around 7%. The sequenced sample was blood. The clonotype was recovered from a woman younger than 30 with Graves' ophthalmopathy.

CDR3 loop: CASSEYQTGSTEAFF. The CDR3 region has the DNA TGCGCCAGCAGTGAGTACCAGACAGGGAGCACTGAAGCTTTCTTT. The rearrangement joins TRBV10-1 to TRBJ1-1, with TRBD1 identical over 7 bases. Germline loops: CDR1 WNHNN, CDR2 SYGVQD (reference sequence). The trim removed 1 base at V and 4 bases at J, leaving 6 bases unmatched. The CDR3 extends over 15 amino acids.